This T cell receptor (beta chain) was sequenced for a study of T cell responses to AZD1222 COVID-19 vaccine. Overall study findings and caveats: Nearly half of unique spike-specific TCRs reportedly avoided B.1.351 and B.1.1.7 mutated regions. Mostly white British, mostly female donors; authors suggested clonal diversity may be underestimated.

The junction had 5 bases not matched to a gene; V was cut back by 4 bases and J by 2 bases. This CDR3 comprises 15 residues. The V gene's germline CDR1 is LGHDT and CDR2 YNNKEL (reference sequence). To note about this clone: Antigen: not known.

The assay was immunoSEQ multiplex PCR, and TCRdb's table has in-frame clones only and misses some. The table includes about 140,000 clones, roughly nine tenths detected once. The sequence was collected from an adult who received the AZD1222 COVID-19 vaccine. The chain recombines TRBV3-1 (or the pseudogene TRBV3-2) with TRBJ2-7, with 10 nucleotides matching TRBD1. Sequenced here: peripheral blood, sampled 28 days after the second AZD1222 dose. CDR3 amino acids: CASSRGQGDPYEQYF. DNA of the CDR3: TGTGCCAGCAGCCGCGGACAGGGGGACCCCTACGAGCAGTACTTC.